A selection of T cell receptor beta chains follows, all from one sample in a study of T cell responses to AZD1222 COVID-19 vaccine. Repertoires were generated with immunoSEQ multiplex PCR, while TCRdb's copy carries only in-frame clones and drops some. The repertoire holds 70,000 to 95,000 clones, with over 75% as singletons. The sample was peripheral blood, taken 28 days after the second AZD1222 dose. These receptors originate from an adult who received the AZD1222 COVID-19 vaccine. CDR3s leave out the opening cysteine and the closing phenylalanine or tryptophan.

TRBJ2-6 TRBV25-1 ASSYSGANVLT
TRBJ2-7 TRBV19 ASSLFGSSYEQY
TRBJ2-3 TRBV5-5 ASSLVRFASLTDTQY
TRBJ1-5 TRBV15 ATSIAVGLAGVIGQPQH
TRBJ2-1 TRBV18 ASSPQANEQF
TRBJ2-3 TRBV7-2 ASSLEDGGGGGTQY
TRBJ2-3 TRBV7-8 ASSHRLAGVEDTQY
TRBJ2-3 TRBV9 ASSVATDTQY
TRBJ2-2 TRBV24-1 ATSDFGGRNTGELF
TRBJ2-3 TRBV7-6 ASSLELAASTDTQY
TRBJ1-1 TRBV29-1 SVPSRGKNTEAF
TRBJ1-2 TRBV9 ASSYGQDYT
TRBJ1-4 TRBV7-8 ASSLMTGSNNEKLF
TRBJ2-1 TRBV7-8 ASSLTPRSSGGSWYNEQF
TRBJ2-1 TRBV3-1/TRBV3-2 ASSQDSALSYNEQF
TRBJ1-3 TRBV12-3/TRBV12-4 ASSYRAGNTIY
TRBJ2-7 TRBV23-1 ASSQSRTVTGDEQY
TRBJ2-2 TRBV30 AWRTGPRNTGELF
TRBJ2-1 TRBV6-5 ASSFSGVSYNEQF
TRBJ2-3 TRBV24-1 ATSDKGRDEDTQY
TRBJ2-1 TRBV6-5 ASSYSVLAGAGEQF
TRBJ2-7 TRBV21-1 ASSKATRGEYEQY
TRBJ2-3 TRBV9 ASSVAGSGVTQY
TRBJ1-2 TRBV5-4 ASSPGRDREYGYT
TRBJ1-2 TRBV6-5 ASRQQGSYGYT
TRBJ2-3 TRBV7-8 ASMGYNTDTQY
TRBJ1-1 TRBV11-3 ASSFGDTEAF
TRBJ2-1 TRBV24-1 ATSDLGFGEQF
TRBJ2-1 TRBV7-9 ASSFWTGSDEQF
TRBJ2-7 TRBV2 ASSVGVSNYEQY
TRBJ1-1 TRBV29-1 SVEDRQAEAF
TRBJ1-6 TRBV7-9 ASSLDIRTPLH
TRBJ2-3 TRBV2 ASSEGPSGALGDTQY
TRBJ2-2 TRBV7-8 ASTYSGTGELF
TRBJ2-3 TRBV4-3 ASSLIGGGITDTQY
TRBJ2-3 TRBV5-8 ASRVGGTDTQY
TRBJ1-2 TRBV3-1/TRBV3-2 ASSQDGVYYGYT
TRBJ2-2 TRBV18 ASSRNGQGSMNTGELF
TRBJ1-2 TRBV27 ASAALLTGGGYT